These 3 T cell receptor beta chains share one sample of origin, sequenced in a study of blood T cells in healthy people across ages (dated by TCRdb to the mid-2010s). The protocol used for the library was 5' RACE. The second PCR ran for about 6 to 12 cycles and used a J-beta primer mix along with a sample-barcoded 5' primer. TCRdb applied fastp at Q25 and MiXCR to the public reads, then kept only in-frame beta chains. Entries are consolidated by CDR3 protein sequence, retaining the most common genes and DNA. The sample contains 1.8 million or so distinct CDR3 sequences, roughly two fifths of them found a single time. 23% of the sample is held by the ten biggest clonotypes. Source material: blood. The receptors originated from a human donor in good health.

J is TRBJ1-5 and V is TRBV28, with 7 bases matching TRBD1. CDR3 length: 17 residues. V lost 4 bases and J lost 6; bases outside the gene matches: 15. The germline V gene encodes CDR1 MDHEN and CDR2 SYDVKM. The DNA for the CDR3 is TGTGCCAGCAGTTCCCCTTCTGAGGGGGCAGTGGTTCAGCCCCAGCATTTT. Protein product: CASSSPSEGAVVQPQHF.

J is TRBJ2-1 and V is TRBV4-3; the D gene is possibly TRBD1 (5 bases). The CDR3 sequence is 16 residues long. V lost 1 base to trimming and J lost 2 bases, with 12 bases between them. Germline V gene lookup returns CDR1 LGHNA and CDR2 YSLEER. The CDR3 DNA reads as TGCGCCAGCAGCCAAGTCGCGGTAGGGGCCTACAATGAGCAGTTCTTC. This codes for CASSQVAVGAYNEQFF.

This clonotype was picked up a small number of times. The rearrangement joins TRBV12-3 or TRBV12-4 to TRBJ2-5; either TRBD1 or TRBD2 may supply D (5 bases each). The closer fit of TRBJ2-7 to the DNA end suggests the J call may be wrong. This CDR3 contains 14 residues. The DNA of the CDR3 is TGTGCCAGCGGGGTCGGGCAGGGACCTTACGAGCAGTACTTC. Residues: CASGVGQGPYEQYF.